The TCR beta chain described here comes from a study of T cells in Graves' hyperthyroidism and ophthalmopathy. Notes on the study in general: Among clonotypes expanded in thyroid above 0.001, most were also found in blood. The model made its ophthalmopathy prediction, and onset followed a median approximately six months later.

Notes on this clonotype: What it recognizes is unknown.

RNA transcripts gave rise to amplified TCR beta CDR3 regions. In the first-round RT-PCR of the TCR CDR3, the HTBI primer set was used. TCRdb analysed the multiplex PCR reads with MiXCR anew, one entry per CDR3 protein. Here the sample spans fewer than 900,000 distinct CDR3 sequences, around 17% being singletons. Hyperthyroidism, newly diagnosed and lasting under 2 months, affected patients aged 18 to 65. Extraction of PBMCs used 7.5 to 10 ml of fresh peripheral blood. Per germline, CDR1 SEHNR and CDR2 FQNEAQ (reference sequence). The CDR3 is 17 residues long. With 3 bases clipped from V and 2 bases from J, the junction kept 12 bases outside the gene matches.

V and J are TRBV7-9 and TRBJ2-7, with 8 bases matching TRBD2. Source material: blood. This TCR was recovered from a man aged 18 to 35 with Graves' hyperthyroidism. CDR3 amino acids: CASSLPGSSGSPYEQYF. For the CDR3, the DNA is TGTGCCAGCAGCTTGCCCGGATCTAGCGGGTCCCCCTACGAGCAGTACTTC.